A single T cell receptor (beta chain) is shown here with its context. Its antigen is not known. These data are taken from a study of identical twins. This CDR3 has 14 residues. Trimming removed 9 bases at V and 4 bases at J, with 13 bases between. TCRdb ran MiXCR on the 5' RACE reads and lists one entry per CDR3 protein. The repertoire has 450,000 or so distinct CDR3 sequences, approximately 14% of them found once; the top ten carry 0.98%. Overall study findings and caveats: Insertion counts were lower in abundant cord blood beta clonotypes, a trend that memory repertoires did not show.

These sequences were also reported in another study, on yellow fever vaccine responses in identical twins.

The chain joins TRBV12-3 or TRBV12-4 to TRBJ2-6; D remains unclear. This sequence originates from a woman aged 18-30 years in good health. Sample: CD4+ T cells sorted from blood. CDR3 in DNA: TGTGCCAGTTTCCAGGCTGCCGGGGCCAACGTCCTGACTTTC. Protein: CASFQAAGANVLTF.